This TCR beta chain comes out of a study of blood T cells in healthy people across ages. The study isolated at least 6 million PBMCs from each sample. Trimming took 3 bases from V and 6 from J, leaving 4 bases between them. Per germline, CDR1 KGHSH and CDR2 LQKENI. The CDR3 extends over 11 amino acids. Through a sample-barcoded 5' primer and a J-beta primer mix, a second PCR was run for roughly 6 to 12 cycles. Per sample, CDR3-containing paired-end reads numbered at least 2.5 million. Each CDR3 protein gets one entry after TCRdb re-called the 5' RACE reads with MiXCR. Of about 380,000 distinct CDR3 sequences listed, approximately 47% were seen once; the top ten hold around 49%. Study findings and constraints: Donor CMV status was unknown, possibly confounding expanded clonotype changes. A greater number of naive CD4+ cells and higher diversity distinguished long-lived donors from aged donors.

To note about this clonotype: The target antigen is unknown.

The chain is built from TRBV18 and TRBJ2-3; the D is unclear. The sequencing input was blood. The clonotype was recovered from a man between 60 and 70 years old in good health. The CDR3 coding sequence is TGTGCCAGCTCACCCTGGGATACGCAGTATTTT. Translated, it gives CASSPWDTQYF.